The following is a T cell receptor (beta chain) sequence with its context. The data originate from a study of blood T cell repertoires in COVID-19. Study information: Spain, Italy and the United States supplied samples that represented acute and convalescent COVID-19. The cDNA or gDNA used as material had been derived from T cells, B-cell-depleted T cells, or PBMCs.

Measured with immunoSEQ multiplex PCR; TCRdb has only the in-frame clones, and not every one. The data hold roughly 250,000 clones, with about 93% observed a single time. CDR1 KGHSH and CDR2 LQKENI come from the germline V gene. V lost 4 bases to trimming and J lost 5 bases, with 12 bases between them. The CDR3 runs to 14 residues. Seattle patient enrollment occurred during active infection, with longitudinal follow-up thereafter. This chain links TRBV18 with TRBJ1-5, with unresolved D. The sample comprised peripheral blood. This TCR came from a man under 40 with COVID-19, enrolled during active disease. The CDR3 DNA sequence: TGTGCCAGCTCACTCCAGCGGCTAGATCAGCCCCAGCATTTT. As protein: CASSLQRLDQPQHF.